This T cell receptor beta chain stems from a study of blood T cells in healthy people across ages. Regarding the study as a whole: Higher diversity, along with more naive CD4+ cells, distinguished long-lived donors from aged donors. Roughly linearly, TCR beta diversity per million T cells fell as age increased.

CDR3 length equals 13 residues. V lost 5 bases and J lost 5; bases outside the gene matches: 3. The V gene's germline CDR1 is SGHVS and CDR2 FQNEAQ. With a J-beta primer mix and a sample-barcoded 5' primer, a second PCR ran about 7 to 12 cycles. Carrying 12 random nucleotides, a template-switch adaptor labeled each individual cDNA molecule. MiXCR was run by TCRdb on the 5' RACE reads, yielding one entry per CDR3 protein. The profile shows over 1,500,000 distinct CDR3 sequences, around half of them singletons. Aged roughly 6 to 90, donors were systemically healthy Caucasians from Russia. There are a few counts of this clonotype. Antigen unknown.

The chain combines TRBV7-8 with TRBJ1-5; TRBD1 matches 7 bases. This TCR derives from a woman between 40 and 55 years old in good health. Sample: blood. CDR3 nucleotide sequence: TGTGCCAGCAGCGCAGGGACAGATCAGCCCCAGCATTTT. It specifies CASSAGTDQPQHF.